This TCR beta chain was retrieved from a study of shared clonotypes between healthy human individuals. Concerning this clone: Its target is not known.

The V gene's germline CDR1 is ENHRY and CDR2 SYGVKD. This CDR3 contains 11 residues. Trimming took off 10 bases at V and 0 bases at J, with 4 bases between the two ends. Healthy and HIV-negative, the adult donors had no recent acute infections or vaccinations. The study drew all its donors from Caucasian adults living in Nashville, Tennessee. Findings of the study overall: An effect of sequencing depth on clonotype sharing among donors was expected.

In replicate PCRs of unsorted PBMC, 250 to 350 ng DNA, 31,000 or so T cell genomes, was used. Assay used: immunoSEQ multiplex PCR; TCRdb lists only in-frame clones, some missing. The data show some 480,000 clones, around 80% seen once. This chain uses TRBV10-3 with TRBJ1-3; D gene ambiguous. Sequencing input: PBMCs. This receptor was taken from a woman between 40 and 55 years old in good health. Some clones in this sample may be carry-over from other donors' samples. As DNA, the CDR3 is TGTGCCACCCGCTCTGGAAACACCATATATTTT. Protein: CATRSGNTIYF.